This T cell receptor (beta chain) was found in a study of CD8+ T cells in alopecia areata. Overall study: Administration of oral tofacitinib to treated patients was at 5 to 10 mg twice daily. Study-wide results and limits: Among the top 100, expanded CD8+ clones, as well as scalp clonality, were significantly decreased by tofacitinib.

CDR1 is SQVTM and CDR2 is ANQGSEA in the germline V gene. CDR3 length: 13 residues. The V end lost 2 bases, the J end lost 3 bases, and 10 bases lay between the germline ends. This clone was found once. Its antigen is unknown. In each case, RNA was isolated and then reverse transcribed into cDNA as the sequencing template. Using immunoSEQ multiplex PCR, the repertoire was profiled, and TCRdb retains in-frame clones only, with some absent. The table records some 130,000 clones, nearly 55% of them present only once. The treatment was: oral pan-JAK inhibitor, 5-10 mg twice daily. It was from alopecia areata patients that lesional scalp punch biopsies and peripheral blood were collected. PBMCs provided sorted CD4+ and CD8+ T cells.

The rearrangement joins TRBV29-1 to TRBJ1-2; D is uncertain. The source was CD8+ T cells sorted from blood, collected at week 4, from a patient treated with tofacitinib. This receptor was obtained from a human donor with alopecia areata. The CDR3 region has the DNA TGCAGCGTTGAATTTGGCTTCGACTATGGCTACACCTTC. It encodes CSVEFGFDYGYTF.